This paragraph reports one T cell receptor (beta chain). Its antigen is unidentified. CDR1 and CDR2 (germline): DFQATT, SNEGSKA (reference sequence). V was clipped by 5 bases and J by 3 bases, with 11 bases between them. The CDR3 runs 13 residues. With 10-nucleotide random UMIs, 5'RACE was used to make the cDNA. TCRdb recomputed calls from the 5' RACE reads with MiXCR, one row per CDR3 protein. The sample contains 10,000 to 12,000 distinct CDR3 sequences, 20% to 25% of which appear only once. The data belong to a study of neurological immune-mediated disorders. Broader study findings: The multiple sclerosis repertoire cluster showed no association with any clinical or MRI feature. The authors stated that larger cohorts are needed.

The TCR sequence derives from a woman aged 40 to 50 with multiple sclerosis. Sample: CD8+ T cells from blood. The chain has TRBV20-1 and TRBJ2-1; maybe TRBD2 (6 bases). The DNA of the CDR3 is TGCAGTGCTTATAGCGGATACTACAATGAGCAGTTCTTC. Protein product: CSAYSGYYNEQFF.